This T cell receptor beta chain was found in a study of HIV-infected children after antiretroviral therapy interruption. For the study at large: All children had CD4+ count above 500 and viral load below 50 copies/ml. Overall study findings and caveats: After treatment interruption started, naive CD4+ CDR3 overlap across time points dropped.

A 3' RACE protocol on RNA, with unique molecular identifiers, produced the TCR library. TCRdb called the 3' RACE reads again in MiXCR, with one record for every CDR3 protein. Here the sample spans 40,000 or so distinct CDR3 sequences, approximately 7% being singletons. This sample's treatment: PENTA 11 planned treatment interruption arm or continuous ART arm. This clonotype has ten or more counts. The target antigen is unknown. The input for sequencing was CD45RA+ CD4+ T cells from PBMCs, pooled from several time points, taken from a donor given antiretroviral therapy, either interrupted or continuous. Subset meaning: naive CD4+ CD45RA+ CD45RO- T cells. This TCR came from a pool of human donors with HIV.

The CDR3 DNA reads TGCGCCAGCAGTGATGGCGGGGTCTCCTACAATGAGCAGTTCTTC. Encoded protein: CASSDGGVSYNEQFF. This chain connects TRBV10-1 to TRBJ2-1; D possibly corresponds to TRBD2 (6 bases). This CDR3 comprises 15 residues. V was clipped by 3 bases and J by 0 bases, with 9 bases between them. Germline V lookup: CDR1 WNHNN, CDR2 SYGVQD (reference sequence).